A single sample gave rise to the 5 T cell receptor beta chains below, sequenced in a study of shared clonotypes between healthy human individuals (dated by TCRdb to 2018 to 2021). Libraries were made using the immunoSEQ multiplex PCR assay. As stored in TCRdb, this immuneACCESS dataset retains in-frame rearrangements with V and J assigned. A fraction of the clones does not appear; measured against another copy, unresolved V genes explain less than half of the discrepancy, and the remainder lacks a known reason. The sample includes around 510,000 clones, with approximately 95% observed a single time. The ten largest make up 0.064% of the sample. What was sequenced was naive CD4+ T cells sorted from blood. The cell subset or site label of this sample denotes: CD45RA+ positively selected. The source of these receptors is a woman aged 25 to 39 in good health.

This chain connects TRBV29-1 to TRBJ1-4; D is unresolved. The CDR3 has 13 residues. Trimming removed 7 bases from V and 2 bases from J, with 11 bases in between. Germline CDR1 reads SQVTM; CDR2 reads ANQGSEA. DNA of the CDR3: TGCAGCGCCTCCGATGGGACTAATGAAAAACTGTTTTTT. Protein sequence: CSASDGTNEKLFF.

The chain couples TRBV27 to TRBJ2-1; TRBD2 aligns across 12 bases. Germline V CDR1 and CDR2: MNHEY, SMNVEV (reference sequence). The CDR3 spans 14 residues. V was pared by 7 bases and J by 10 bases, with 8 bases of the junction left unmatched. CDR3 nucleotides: TGTGCCAGCACCACAGGACTAGCGGGACTCGAGCAGTTCTTC. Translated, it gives CASTTGLAGLEQFF.

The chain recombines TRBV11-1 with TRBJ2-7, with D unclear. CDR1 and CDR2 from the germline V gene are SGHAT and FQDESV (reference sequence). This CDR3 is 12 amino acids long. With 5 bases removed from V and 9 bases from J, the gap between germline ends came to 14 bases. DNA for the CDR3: TGTGCCAGCAGCGGCAGTAGCCCGGCGCAGTACTTC. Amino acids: CASSGSSPAQYF.

The CDR3 reads CASSLLGANSYEQYF. The CDR3 nucleotides read TGTGCCAGCAGTTTACTAGGGGCCAACTCCTACGAGCAGTACTTC. The chain couples TRBV27 to TRBJ2-7; maybe TRBD1 (5 bases). This CDR3 has 15 residues. Trimming pared 2 bases from V and 0 bases from J, leaving 11 bases between. The germline V gene has CDR1 MNHEY and CDR2 SMNVEV (reference sequence).

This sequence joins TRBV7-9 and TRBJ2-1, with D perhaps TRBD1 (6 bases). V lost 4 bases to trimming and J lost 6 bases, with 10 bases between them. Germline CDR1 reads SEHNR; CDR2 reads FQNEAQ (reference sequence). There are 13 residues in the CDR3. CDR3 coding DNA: TGTGCCAGCAGCTCCGGGACACGCAATGAGCAGTTCTTC. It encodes CASSSGTRNEQFF.